This T cell receptor beta chain was obtained from a study of blood T cell repertoires in COVID-19. The wider study: From the United States, Italy and Spain came samples of acute and convalescent COVID-19. The cDNA or gDNA used as material had been derived from T cells, B-cell-depleted T cells, or PBMCs.

The authors' processing: It was from reference gene primer amplification that nucleated cell counts were estimated. TCRdb keeps only in-frame clones here, not all; method: immunoSEQ multiplex PCR. V and J calls and clone size are copied from that table; D and trimming were computed from the DNA. The sample lists some 140,000 clones, approximately 83% occurring once. The TCR sequence derives from a woman between 55 and 75 years old with acute or convalescent COVID-19. The sequencing input was peripheral blood.

CDR3 loop: CASSGTTGLADTQYF. The CDR3 DNA sequence: TGCGCCAGCAGTGGAACGACAGGGTTGGCAGATACGCAGTATTTT. The chain combines TRBV10-2 with TRBJ2-3, with 7 bases fitting TRBD1. Germline loops: CDR1 WSHSY, CDR2 SAAADI. This CDR3 has 15 amino acids. V shed 4 bases and J 4 bases; nucleotides not matched to a gene: 8.